Below, 20 T cell receptor beta chains from the same sample are listed, as sequenced in a study of T-cell memory formation after mild COVID-19. TCRdb re-analysed the 5' RACE reads in MiXCR, keeping a single row per CDR3 protein. Of 100,000 to 120,000 distinct CDR3 sequences listed, about a sixth are singletons. Material: PBMCs or a T cell subset sorted from them (not recorded which). The receptors originated from a man in his late teens or twenties who had mild COVID-19 (a few samples of this study predate the infection). Cell type and time point are not known.

The V gene is TRBV12-3 or TRBV12-4, the J gene TRBJ2-3; perhaps D is TRBD1 or TRBD2 (6 bases each). The CDR3 is 16 amino acids. Trimming removed 5 bases from V and 1 base from J, with 16 bases in between. This CDR3 reads CASSDQGGLGTDTQYF. For the CDR3, the DNA is TGTGCCAGCAGTGACCAAGGGGGACTCGGCACAGATACGCAGTATTTT.

This clonotype showed up just a few times. In DNA, the CDR3 is TGTGCCAGCAGTGTGGAATCCGGGGCCAACGTCCTGACTTTC. Residues: CASSVESGANVLTF. The V call is TRBV11-3, the J call TRBJ2-6; D gene unclear. The length of the CDR3 is 14 residues. Trimming took 6 bases from V and 4 from J, leaving 10 bases between them. The V gene's germline CDR1 is SGHNT and CDR2 YENEEA.

This clonotype was observed a few times. Written as DNA, the CDR3 is TGTGCCAGCAGCTTAGCAAGTGCCCTTTACAATGAGCAGTTCTTC. Translated, it gives CASSLASALYNEQFF. The rearrangement links TRBV7-8 to TRBJ2-1; no firm D call. The CDR3 is made up of 15 amino acids. Between the trimmed V and J ends, which lost 0 bases and 4 bases, there was a span of 10 bases. CDR1 and CDR2 (germline): SGHVS, FQNEAQ.

This rearrangement joins TRBV9 to TRBJ2-2, with 10 nucleotides matching TRBD2. The CDR3 has 15 amino acids. Germline-derived CDR1 and CDR2 are SGDLS and YYNGEE. J gave up 5 bases and V 1 base, and 2 bases lay outside the gene matches. The CDR3 DNA reads TGTGCCAGCAGCGTACAAGCGGGGGGGACCGGGGAGCTGTTTTTT. As protein: CASSVQAGGTGELFF.

The chain combines TRBV4-2 with TRBJ2-3; 8 bases are a match to TRBD2. The junction had 9 bases not matched to a gene; V was cut back by 0 bases and J by 4 bases. The germline gives CDR1 LGHNA, CDR2 YNFKEQ. This CDR3 is 17 amino acids long. The CDR3 DNA is TGTGCCAGCAGCCAAGATGCAACTAGCGGTTTCGCAGATACGCAGTATTTT. This sequence encodes CASSQDATSGFADTQYF.

This chain links TRBV12-3 or TRBV12-4 with TRBJ2-6; 7 nucleotides line up with TRBD1. The CDR3 is 15 residues long. Unmatched junction bases numbered 3, after V lost 5 bases and J lost 2 bases. The CDR3 loop reads CASSPTGAGANVLTF. CDR3 nucleotide sequence: TGTGCCAGCAGTCCCACAGGGGCTGGGGCCAACGTCCTGACTTTC.

There are a few counts of this clonotype. The chain recombines TRBV24-1 with TRBJ2-3; 7 bases map to TRBD1. Trimming at V came to 4 bases and at J to 4 bases, leaving 7 bases not matched to a gene. Germline V gene sequence: CDR1 KGHDR, CDR2 SFDVKD. This CDR3 comprises 15 residues. CDR3 in amino acids: CATSDPGTVSDTQYF. The DNA for the CDR3 is TGTGCCACCAGTGACCCCGGGACAGTATCAGATACGCAGTATTTT.

The chain links TRBV4-2 to TRBJ1-5, with 7 bases fitting TRBD1. The germline V gene has CDR1 LGHNA and CDR2 YNFKEQ. There are 16 residues in the CDR3. The V gene end was trimmed by 3 bases and the J gene end by 2 bases; junction bases not matched to a gene: 7. The CDR3 spells CASSQTGTRGNQPQHF. In DNA form, the CDR3 reads TGTGCCAGCAGCCAGACAGGGACACGTGGCAATCAGCCCCAGCATTTT.

This clonotype was picked up a small number of times. The chain has TRBV30 and TRBJ2-1; TRBD2 matches 12 bases. V was pared by 4 bases and J by 9 bases, with 10 bases of the junction left unmatched. CDR1 and CDR2 (germline): GTSNPN, SVGIG (reference sequence). CDR3 length: 15 residues. CDR3 DNA sequence: TGTGCCTGGACCCGCGGACGACTAGCGGGGGCTGAGCAGTTCTTC. It is translated as CAWTRGRLAGAEQFF.

In its sample, this clonotype was seen a few times. V usage is TRBV7-2 and J usage is TRBJ2-1, with 10 positions matching TRBD2. The CDR3 runs 15 residues. Germline V gene lookup returns CDR1 SGHTA and CDR2 FQGNSA. The V gene end was trimmed by 3 bases and the J gene end by 9 bases; junction bases not matched to a gene: 8. Here the CDR3 reads CASSFRPSGGGEQFF. CDR3 coding DNA: TGTGCCAGCAGCTTCCGCCCTAGCGGGGGAGGTGAGCAGTTCTTC.

This chain connects TRBV7-2 to TRBJ1-2; D remains unclear. Germline V lookup: CDR1 SGHTA, CDR2 FQGNSA. The CDR3 totals 14 residues. Trimming pared 1 base from V and 2 bases from J, leaving 8 bases between. The CDR3 DNA is TGTGCCAGCAGCTTAGGAGCCCCCAACTATGGCTACACCTTC. It specifies CASSLGAPNYGYTF.

The rearrangement joins TRBV4-3 to TRBJ1-4, with D perhaps TRBD1 (5 bases). The V gene lost 1 base and the J gene lost 7 bases, with 16 bases spanning the gap. The germline gives CDR1 LGHNA, CDR2 YSLEER. The length of the CDR3 is 16 residues. The CDR3 nucleotides are TGCGCCAGCAGCCAAGTTGGGGGAGGACTGATTGAAAAACTGTTTTTT. Residues: CASSQVGGGLIEKLFF.

The chain has TRBV7-2 and TRBJ2-3, with D uncertain. Trimming pared 4 bases from V and 1 base from J, leaving 9 bases between. CDR3 length equals 14 residues. Germline V CDR1 and CDR2: SGHTA, FQGNSA. This CDR3 reads CASSSAPGTDTQYF. The CDR3 DNA follows: TGTGCCAGCAGCTCGGCCCCGGGCACAGATACGCAGTATTTT.

The rearrangement joins TRBV7-2 to TRBJ2-5, with 13 bases lining up with TRBD2. Germline V gene sequence: CDR1 SGHTA, CDR2 FQGNSA. The CDR3 consists of 17 residues. V was pared by 5 bases and J by 4 bases, with 10 bases of the junction left unmatched. This CDR3 reads CASSMGLAGLDRETQYF. The CDR3 DNA is TGTGCCAGCAGCATGGGACTAGCGGGGTTGGATCGAGAGACCCAGTACTTC.

The chain employs TRBV12-3 or TRBV12-4 and TRBJ1-4; D remains unclear. The CDR3 is 11 residues long. Trimming cost V 6 bases and J 3 bases, with 2 bases left between them. CDR3 amino acids: CASRANEKLFF. Written as DNA, the CDR3 is TGTGCCAGCAGAGCTAATGAAAAACTGTTTTTT.

This chain links TRBV2 with TRBJ1-1; D is possibly TRBD1 (5 bases). The CDR3 runs to 13 residues. V lost 7 bases, J lost 5 bases, and 14 bases lay in between. Germline assignment: CDR1 SNHLY and CDR2 FYNNEI. CDR3 coding DNA: TGTGCCAGCAAGGCCGCGCGGGGGACTGAAGCTTTCTTT. This encodes CASKAARGTEAFF.

This clonotype was detected only a few times. J is TRBJ2-3 and V is TRBV10-3; D not certain. Germline V gene data show CDR1 as ENHRY and CDR2 as SYGVKD. The CDR3 extends over 12 amino acids. With 8 bases removed from V and 6 bases from J, the gap between germline ends came to 12 bases. The CDR3, as DNA: TGTGCCATCGGGCCGGGTGTGGATACGCAGTATTTT. The encoded protein is CAIGPGVDTQYF.

This clonotype was seen more than once but under ten times. The chain is built from TRBV12-3 or TRBV12-4 and TRBJ1-4; D gene uncertain. Trimming took 2 bases from V and 7 from J, leaving 11 bases between them. The CDR3 has 14 amino acids. CDR3 in DNA: TGTGCCAGCAGTTTAACCACGTCCCCTGAAAAACTGTTTTTT. The encoded protein is CASSLTTSPEKLFF.

The chain carries TRBV29-1 and TRBJ2-3, with 10 nucleotides matching TRBD1. From germline, CDR1 is SQVTM and CDR2 ANQGSEA. The CDR3 extends over 13 amino acids. V dropped 7 bases and J dropped 7; count of bases not matched to a gene: 8. The CDR3: CSAGGQGGNTQYF. The CDR3, as DNA: TGCAGCGCTGGAGGACAGGGGGGAAATACGCAGTATTTT.

The sample holds a few counts of this clonotype. The chain is built from TRBV3-1 and TRBJ2-7; D is possibly TRBD1 or TRBD2 (5 bases each). CDR1 is LGHDT, CDR2 YNNKEL, per germline (reference sequence). The CDR3 contains 14 residues. With 0 bases removed from V and 3 bases from J, the gap between germline ends came to 9 bases. The CDR3 spells CASSQDGGHYEQYF. Written as DNA, the CDR3 is TGTGCCAGCAGCCAAGACGGAGGACACTACGAGCAGTACTTC.